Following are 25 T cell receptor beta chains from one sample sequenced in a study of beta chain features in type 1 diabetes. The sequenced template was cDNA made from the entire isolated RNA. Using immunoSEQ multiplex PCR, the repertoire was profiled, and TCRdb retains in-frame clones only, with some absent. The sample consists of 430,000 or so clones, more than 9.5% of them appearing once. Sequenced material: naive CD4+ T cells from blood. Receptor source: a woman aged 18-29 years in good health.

The CDR3 loop is CASRIGLAGYNEQFF. The CDR3 DNA follows: TGTGCCAGCAGGATAGGACTAGCGGGATACAATGAGCAGTTCTTC. The rearrangement links TRBV27 to TRBJ2-1; TRBD2 matches at 12 bases. Germline CDR1 and CDR2: MNHEY and SMNVEV (reference sequence). CDR3 size: 15 residues. V lost 6 bases, J lost 4 bases, and 4 bases stayed unmatched.

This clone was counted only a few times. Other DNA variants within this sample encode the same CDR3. For the CDR3, the DNA is TGTGCCAGCAGCTTAGCGCGGGTAAATGAGCAGTTCTTC. Its protein product is CASSLARVNEQFF. The chain combines TRBV7-2 with TRBJ2-1, with D possibly matching TRBD2 (5 bases). The germline V gene has CDR1 SGHTA and CDR2 FQGNSA. The V gene lost 0 bases and the J gene lost 7 bases, with 7 bases spanning the gap. The CDR3 spans 13 residues.

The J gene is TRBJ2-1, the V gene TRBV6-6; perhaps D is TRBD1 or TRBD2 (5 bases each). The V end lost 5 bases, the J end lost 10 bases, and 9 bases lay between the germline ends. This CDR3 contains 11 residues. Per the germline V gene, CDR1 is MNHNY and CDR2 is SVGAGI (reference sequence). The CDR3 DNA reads TGTGCCAGCAGTCGAGGGGAAGAGCAGTTCTTC. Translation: CASSRGEEQFF.

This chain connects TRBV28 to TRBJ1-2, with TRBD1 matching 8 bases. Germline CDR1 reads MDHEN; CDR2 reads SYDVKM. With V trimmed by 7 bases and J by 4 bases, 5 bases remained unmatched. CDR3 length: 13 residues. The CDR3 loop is CASKTTGGYGYTF. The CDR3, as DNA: TGTGCCAGCAAAACCACAGGGGGCTATGGCTACACCTTC.

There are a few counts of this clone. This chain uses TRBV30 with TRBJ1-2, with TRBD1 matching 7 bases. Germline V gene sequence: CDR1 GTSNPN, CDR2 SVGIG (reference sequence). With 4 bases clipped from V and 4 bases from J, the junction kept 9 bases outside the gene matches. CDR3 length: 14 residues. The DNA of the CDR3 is TGTGCCTGGAAGATGCCGGGACAGCGCTATGGCTACACCTTC. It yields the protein CAWKMPGQRYGYTF.

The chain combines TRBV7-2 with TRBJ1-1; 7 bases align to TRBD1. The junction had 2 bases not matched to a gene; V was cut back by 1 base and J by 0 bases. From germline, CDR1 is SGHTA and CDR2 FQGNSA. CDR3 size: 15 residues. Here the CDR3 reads CASSLGGQMNTEAFF. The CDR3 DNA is TGTGCCAGCAGCTTAGGGGGACAGATGAACACTGAAGCTTTCTTT.

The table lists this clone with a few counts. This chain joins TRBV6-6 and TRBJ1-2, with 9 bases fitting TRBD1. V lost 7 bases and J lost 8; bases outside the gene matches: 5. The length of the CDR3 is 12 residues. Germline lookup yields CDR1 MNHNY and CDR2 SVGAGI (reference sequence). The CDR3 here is CASKGQGKGYTF. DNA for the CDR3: TGTGCCAGCAAAGGACAGGGGAAAGGCTACACCTTC.

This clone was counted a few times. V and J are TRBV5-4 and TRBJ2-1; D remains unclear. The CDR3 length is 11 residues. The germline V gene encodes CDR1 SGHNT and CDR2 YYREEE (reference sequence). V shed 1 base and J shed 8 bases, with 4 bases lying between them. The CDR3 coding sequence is TGTGCCAGCAGCTTGCAGTATGAGCAGTTCTTC. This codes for CASSLQYEQFF.

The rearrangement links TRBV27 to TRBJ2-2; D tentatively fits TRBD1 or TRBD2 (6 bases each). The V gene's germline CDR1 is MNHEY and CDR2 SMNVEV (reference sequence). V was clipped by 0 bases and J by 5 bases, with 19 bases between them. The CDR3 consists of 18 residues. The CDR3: CASSLSPRGRGGTGELFF. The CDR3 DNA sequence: TGTGCCAGCAGTTTATCTCCCCGGGGCAGGGGAGGTACCGGGGAGCTGTTTTTT.

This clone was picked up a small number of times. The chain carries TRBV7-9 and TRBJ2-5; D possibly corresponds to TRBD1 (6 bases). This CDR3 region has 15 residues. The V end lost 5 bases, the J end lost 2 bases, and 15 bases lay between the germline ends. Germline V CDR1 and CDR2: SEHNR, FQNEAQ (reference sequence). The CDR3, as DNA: TGTGCCAGCAGCGTTCAAAACAGGGCGCAAGAGACCCAGTACTTC. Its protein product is CASSVQNRAQETQYF.

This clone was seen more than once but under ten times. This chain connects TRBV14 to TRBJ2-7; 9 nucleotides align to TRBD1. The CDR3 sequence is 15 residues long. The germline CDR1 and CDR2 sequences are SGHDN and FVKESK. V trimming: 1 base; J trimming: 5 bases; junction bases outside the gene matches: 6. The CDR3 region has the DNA TGTGCCAGCAGCCAAGTTCCGGGACAGGGCCACGAGCAGTACGTC. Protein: CASSQVPGQGHEQYV.

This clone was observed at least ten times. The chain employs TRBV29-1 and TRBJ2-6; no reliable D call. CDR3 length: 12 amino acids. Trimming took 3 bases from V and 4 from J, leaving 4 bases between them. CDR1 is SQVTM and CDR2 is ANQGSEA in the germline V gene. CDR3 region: CSVDEGANVLTF. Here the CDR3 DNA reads TGCAGCGTTGATGAAGGGGCCAACGTCCTGACTTTC.

In nucleotides, the CDR3 is TGTGCCAGCAGTGCTCCTAGCGGACAAGAGACCCAGTACTTC. It is translated as CASSAPSGQETQYF. The chain couples TRBV6-1 to TRBJ2-5; 7 bases are a match to TRBD2. Per germline, CDR1 MNHNS and CDR2 SASEGT. This CDR3 is 14 amino acids long. Trimming took 4 bases from V and 2 from J; bases not matched to a gene: 4.

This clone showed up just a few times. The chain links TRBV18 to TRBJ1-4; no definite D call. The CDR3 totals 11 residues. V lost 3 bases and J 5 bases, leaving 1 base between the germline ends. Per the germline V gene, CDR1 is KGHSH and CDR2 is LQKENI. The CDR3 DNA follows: TGTGCCAGCTCACCCAATGAAAAACTGTTTTTT. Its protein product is CASSPNEKLFF.

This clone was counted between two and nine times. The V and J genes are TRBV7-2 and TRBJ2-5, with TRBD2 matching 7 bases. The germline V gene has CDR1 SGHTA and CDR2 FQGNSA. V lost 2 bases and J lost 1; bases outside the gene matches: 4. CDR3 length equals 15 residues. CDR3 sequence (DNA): TGTGCCAGCAGCTTATGGGGAGGGTCCCAAGAGACCCAGTACTTC. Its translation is CASSLWGGSQETQYF.

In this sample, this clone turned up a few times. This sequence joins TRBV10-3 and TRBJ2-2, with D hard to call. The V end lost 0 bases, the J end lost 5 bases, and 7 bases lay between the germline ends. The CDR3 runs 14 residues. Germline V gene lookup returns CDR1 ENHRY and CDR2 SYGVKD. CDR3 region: CAISESVQTGELFF. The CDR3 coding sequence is TGTGCCATCAGTGAGTCGGTTCAGACCGGGGAGCTGTTTTTT.

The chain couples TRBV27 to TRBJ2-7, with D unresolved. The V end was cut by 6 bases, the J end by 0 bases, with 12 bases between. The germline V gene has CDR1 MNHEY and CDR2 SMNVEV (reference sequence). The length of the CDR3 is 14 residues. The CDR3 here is CASSTPSPSYEQYF. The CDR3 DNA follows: TGTGCCAGCAGCACCCCCTCCCCCTCCTACGAGCAGTACTTC.

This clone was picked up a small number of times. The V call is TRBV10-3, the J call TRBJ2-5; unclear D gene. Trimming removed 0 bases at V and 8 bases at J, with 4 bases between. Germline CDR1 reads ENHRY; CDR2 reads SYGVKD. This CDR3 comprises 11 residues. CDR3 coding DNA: TGTGCCATCAGTGAGTCGAGTACCCAGTACTTC. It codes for CAISESSTQYF.

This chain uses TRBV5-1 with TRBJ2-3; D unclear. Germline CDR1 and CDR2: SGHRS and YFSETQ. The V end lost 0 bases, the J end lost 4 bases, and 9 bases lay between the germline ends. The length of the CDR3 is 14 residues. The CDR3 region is CASSLAGLPDTQYF. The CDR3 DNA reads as TGCGCCAGCAGCTTGGCCGGCCTCCCAGATACGCAGTATTTT. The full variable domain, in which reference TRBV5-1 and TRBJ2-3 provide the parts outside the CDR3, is KAGVTQTPRYLIKTRGQQVTLSCSPISGHRSVSWYQQTPGQGLQFLFEYFSETQRNKGNFPGRFSGRQFSNSRSEMNVSTLELGDSALYLCASSLAGLPDTQYFGPGTRLTVL.

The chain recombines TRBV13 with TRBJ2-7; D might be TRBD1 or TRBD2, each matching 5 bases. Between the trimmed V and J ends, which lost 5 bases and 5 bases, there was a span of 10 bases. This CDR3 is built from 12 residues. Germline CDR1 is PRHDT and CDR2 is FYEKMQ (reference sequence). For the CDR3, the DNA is TGTGCCAGCAGCGGACGGGACGACGAGCAGTACTTC. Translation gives CASSGRDDEQYF. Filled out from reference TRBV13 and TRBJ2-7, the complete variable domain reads AAGVIQSPRHLIKEKRETATLKCYPIPRHDTVYWYQQGPGQDPQFLISFYEKMQSDKGSIPDRFSAQQFSDYHSELNMSSLELGDSALYFCASSGRDDEQYFGPGTRLTVT.

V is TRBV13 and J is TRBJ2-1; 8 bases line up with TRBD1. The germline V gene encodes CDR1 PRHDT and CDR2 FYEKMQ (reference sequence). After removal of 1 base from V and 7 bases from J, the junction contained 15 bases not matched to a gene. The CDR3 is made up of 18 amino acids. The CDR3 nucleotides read TGTGCCAGCAGCTTAGAATCTTACAGGGGGAAGATGAATAATGAGCAGTTCTTC. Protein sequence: CASSLESYRGKMNNEQFF. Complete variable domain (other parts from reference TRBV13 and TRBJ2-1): AAGVIQSPRHLIKEKRETATLKCYPIPRHDTVYWYQQGPGQDPQFLISFYEKMQSDKGSIPDRFSAQQFSDYHSELNMSSLELGDSALYFCASSLESYRGKMNNEQFFGPGTRLTVL.

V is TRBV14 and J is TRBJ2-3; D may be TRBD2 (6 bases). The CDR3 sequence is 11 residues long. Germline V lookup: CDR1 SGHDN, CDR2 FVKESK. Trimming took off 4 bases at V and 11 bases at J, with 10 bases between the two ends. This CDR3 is CASSPRGGQYF. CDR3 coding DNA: TGTGCCAGCAGCCCCCGGGGAGGGCAGTATTTT.

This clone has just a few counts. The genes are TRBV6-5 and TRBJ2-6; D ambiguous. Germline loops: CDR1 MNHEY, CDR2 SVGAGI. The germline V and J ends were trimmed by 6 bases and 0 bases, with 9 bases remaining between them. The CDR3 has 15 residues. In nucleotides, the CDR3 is TGTGCCAGCAGCACCAGCTCCTCTGGGGCCAACGTCCTGACTTTC. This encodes CASSTSSSGANVLTF.

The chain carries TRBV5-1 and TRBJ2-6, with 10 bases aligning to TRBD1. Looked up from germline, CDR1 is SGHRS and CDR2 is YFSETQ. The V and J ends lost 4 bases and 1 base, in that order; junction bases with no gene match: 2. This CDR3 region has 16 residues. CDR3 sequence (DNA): TGCGCCAGCAGCGAGGGACAGGGGTCTGGGGCCAACGTCCTGACTTTC. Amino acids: CASSEGQGSGANVLTF.

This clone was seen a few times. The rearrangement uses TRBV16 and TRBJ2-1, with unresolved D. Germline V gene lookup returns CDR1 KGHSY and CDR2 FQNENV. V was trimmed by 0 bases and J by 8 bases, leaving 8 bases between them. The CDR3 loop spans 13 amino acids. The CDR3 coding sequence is TGTGCCAGCAGCCAATCTCTAGTCTATGAGCAGTTCTTC. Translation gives CASSQSLVYEQFF.